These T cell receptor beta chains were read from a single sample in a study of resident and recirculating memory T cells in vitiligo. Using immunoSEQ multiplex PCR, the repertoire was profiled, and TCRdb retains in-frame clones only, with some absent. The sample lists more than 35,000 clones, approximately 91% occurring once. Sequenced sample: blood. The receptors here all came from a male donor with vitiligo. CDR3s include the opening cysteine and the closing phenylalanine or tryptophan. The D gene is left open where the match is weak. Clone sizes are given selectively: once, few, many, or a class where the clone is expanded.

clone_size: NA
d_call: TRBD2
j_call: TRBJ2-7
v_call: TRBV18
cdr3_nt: TGTGCCAGCTCACCACCAGACGGGGAGGTGCGGGGGGAGCAGTACTTC
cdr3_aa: CASSPPDGEVRGEQYF

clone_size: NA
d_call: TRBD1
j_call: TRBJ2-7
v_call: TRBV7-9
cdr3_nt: TGTGCCAGCAGCCTTGGGACAGGGGGGACCTACGAGCAGTACTTC
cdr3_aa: CASSLGTGGTYEQYF

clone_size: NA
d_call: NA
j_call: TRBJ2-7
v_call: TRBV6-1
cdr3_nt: TGTGCCAGCAGTCAAGGCTGGGCTAAATACGAGCAGTACTTC
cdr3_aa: CASSQGWAKYEQYF

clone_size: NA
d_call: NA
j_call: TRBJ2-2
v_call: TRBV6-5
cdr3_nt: TGTGCCAGCAGTTACTCCTACACCGGGGAGCTGTTTTTT
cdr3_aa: CASSYSYTGELFF

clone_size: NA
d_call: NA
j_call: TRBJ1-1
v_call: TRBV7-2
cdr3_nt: TGTGCCAGCAGCTTAGATCAGGGGAAGACTACTGAAGCTTTCTTT
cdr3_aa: CASSLDQGKTTEAFF

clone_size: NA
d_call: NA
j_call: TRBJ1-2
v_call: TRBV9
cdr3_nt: TGTGCCAGCTACAGGGATGGCTACACCTTC
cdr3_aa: CASYRDGYTF

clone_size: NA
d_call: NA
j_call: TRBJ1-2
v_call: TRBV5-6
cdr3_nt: TGTGCCAGCAGCTTGGCCGGAGGGCCTTGGGTAGGCTACACCTTC
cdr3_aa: CASSLAGGPWVGYTF

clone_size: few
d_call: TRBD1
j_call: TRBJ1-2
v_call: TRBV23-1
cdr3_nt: TGCGCCAGCTGGGGACAGGGTGCTAACTATGGCTACACCTTC
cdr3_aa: CASWGQGANYGYTF

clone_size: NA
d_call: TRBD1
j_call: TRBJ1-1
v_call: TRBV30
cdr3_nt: TGTGCCTGGAGCCCGGGACAGGTTAACACTGAAGCTTTCTTT
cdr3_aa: CAWSPGQVNTEAFF

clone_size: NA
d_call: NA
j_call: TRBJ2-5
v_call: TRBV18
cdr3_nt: TGTGCCAGCTCACCGACAGTACAAGAGACCCAGTACTTC
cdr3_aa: CASSPTVQETQYF

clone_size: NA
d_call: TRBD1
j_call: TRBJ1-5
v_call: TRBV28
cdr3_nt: TGTGCCAGCAGTTCCCGGACAGGGGAGTTGGGCAATCAGCCCCAGCATTTT
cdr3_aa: CASSSRTGELGNQPQHF

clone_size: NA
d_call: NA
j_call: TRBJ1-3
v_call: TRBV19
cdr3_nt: TGTGCCAGTAGTATCCTCGTACAGGGAATTGGAAACACCATATATTTT
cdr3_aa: CASSILVQGIGNTIYF

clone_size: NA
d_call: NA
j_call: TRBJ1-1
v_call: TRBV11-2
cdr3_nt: TGTGCCAGCAGCTTTGGGGGCGCCGCGGACACTGAAGCTTTCTTT
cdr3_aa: CASSFGGAADTEAFF

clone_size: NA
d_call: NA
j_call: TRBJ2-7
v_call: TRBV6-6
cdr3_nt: TGTGCCAGCAGTTTCCAGGACGAGCAGTACTTC
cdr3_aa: CASSFQDEQYF

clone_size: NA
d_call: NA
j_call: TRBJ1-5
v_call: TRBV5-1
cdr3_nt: TGCGCCAGCAGCCCTTCCGGGTCCCGCGAACAGCCCCAGCATTTT
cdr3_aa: CASSPSGSREQPQHF

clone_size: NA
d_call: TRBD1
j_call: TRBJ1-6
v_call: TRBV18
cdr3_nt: TGTGCCAGCTCACTGGGGACAGGTGGCAGTAATTCACCCCTCCACTTT
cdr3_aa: CASSLGTGGSNSPLHF

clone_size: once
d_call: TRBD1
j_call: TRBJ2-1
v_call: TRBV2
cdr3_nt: TGTGCCAGTCAACAGGGGGACGTGTTCTTC
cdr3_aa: CASQQGDVFF

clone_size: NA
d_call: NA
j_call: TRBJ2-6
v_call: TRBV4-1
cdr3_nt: TGCGCCAGCAGCCAAGATGACTACTCTGGGGCCAACGTCCTGACTTTC
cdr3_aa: CASSQDDYSGANVLTF

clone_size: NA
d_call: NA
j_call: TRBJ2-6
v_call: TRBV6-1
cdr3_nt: TGTGCCAGCAGAACAGGTCCGGGGGCCAACGTCCTGACTTTC
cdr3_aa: CASRTGPGANVLTF

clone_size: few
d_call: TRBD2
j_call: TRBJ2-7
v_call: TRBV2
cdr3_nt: TGTGCCAGCAGTAGACTAGCGGGGGCCCTCTCCGAGCAGTACTTC
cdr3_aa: CASSRLAGALSEQYF

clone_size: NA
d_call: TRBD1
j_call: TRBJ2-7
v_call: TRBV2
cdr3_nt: TGTGCCAGCAGTCAGGCCGGGACAGGGGGCCGCCACGAGCAGTACTTC
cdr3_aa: CASSQAGTGGRHEQYF

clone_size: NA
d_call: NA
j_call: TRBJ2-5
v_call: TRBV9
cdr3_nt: TGTGCCAGCAGCCGCGCCGGGGGACAAGAGACCCAGTACTTC
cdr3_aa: CASSRAGGQETQYF